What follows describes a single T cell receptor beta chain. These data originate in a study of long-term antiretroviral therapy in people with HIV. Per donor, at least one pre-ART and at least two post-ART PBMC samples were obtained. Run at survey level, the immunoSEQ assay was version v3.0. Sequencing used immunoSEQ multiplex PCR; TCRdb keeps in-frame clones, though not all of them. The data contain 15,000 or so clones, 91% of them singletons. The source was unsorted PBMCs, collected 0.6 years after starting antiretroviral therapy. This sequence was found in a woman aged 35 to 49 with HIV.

CDR3 DNA: TGTGCCAGCAGCTTTGGTGCGAACACTGAAGCTTTCTTT. As protein: CASSFGANTEAFF. This chain joins TRBV11-3 and TRBJ1-1; D not resolved. This CDR3 region has 13 residues. Per germline, CDR1 SGHNT and CDR2 YENEEA. V was clipped by 3 bases and J by 1 base, with 6 bases between them. Supplemented by reference TRBV11-3 and TRBJ1-1, the full variable domain reads EAGVVQSPRYKIIEKKQPVAFWCNPISGHNTLYWYLQNLGQGPELLIRYENEEAVDDSQLPKDRFSAERLKGVDSTLKIQPAELGDSAVYLCASSFGANTEAFFGQGTRLTVV.